Listed below are T cell receptor beta chains from one sample, sequenced in a study of CD8 T cells in ankylosing spondylitis. TCRdb redid the calling of the 5' RACE reads with MiXCR, one entry per CDR3 protein. The data hold 750,000 to 850,000 distinct CDR3 sequences, with 12% observed a single time. Specimen: blood, either unsorted or a sorted T cell fraction (not recorded which). These receptors originate from a male donor with ankylosing spondylitis. Each CDR3 is given with its conserved first and last residue. Each record gives: D gene, V gene, J gene, clone size, CDR3 DNA, CDR3 protein. A D gene is named only where the DNA matches it firmly. Only part of the rows carry a size: once, few, many, or a class if the clone is expanded.

d_call: NA
v_call: TRBV6-1
j_call: TRBJ2-1
clone_size: few
cdr3_nt: TGTGCCAGCCAAACTTCCCGCGACAATGAGCAGTTCTTC
cdr3_aa: CASQTSRDNEQFF

d_call: TRBD2
v_call: TRBV12-3/TRBV12-4
j_call: TRBJ2-7
clone_size: NA
cdr3_nt: TGTGCCAGCGCCCGGGGGGTCCTTTACGAGCAGTACTTC
cdr3_aa: CASARGVLYEQYF

d_call: NA
v_call: TRBV20-1
j_call: TRBJ2-5
clone_size: many
cdr3_nt: TGCAGTGCTAGAGATCGGTGGCAACAGTACTTC
cdr3_aa: CSARDRWQQYF

d_call: NA
v_call: TRBV20-1
j_call: TRBJ2-1
clone_size: few
cdr3_nt: TGCAGTGCTAGAGATCCTCGGACTGGCTACAATGAGCAGTTCTTC
cdr3_aa: CSARDPRTGYNEQFF

d_call: TRBD2
v_call: TRBV4-2
j_call: TRBJ2-5
clone_size: NA
cdr3_nt: TGTGCCAGCAGCCACGGACTAGCGGGACGAGAGACCCAGTACTTC
cdr3_aa: CASSHGLAGRETQYF

d_call: NA
v_call: TRBV10-3
j_call: TRBJ2-3
clone_size: NA
cdr3_nt: TGTGCCATCAGTGAGACTCGGACACCTAACACAGATACGCAGTATTTT
cdr3_aa: CAISETRTPNTDTQYF

d_call: NA
v_call: TRBV5-4
j_call: TRBJ2-7
clone_size: few
cdr3_nt: TGTGCCAGCAGCTTGGACGGGACTGATTTGGGCGAGCAGTACTTC
cdr3_aa: CASSLDGTDLGEQYF

d_call: NA
v_call: TRBV7-9
j_call: TRBJ2-3
clone_size: NA
cdr3_nt: TGTGCCAGCAGCTGGCCCCGTGGCACAGATACGCAGTATTTT
cdr3_aa: CASSWPRGTDTQYF

d_call: NA
v_call: TRBV12-3/TRBV12-4
j_call: TRBJ1-2
clone_size: many
cdr3_nt: TGTGCCAGCAGTTCTGAGGGGGTTGGCTACACCTTC
cdr3_aa: CASSSEGVGYTF

d_call: NA
v_call: TRBV11-2
j_call: TRBJ2-7
clone_size: many
cdr3_nt: TGTGCCAGCAGCTTAGAAACGGCGGGGGAGCAGTACTTC
cdr3_aa: CASSLETAGEQYF

d_call: NA
v_call: TRBV5-1
j_call: TRBJ2-1
clone_size: few
cdr3_nt: TGCGCCAGCAGCTTGGAAATCCGGTCAGGGGTAACCTACAATGAGCAGTTCTTC
cdr3_aa: CASSLEIRSGVTYNEQFF

d_call: TRBD2
v_call: TRBV5-1
j_call: TRBJ2-1
clone_size: few
cdr3_nt: TGCGCCAGCAGCTTCTTAGCGGGAGAAGACGATGAGCAGTTCTTC
cdr3_aa: CASSFLAGEDDEQFF

d_call: NA
v_call: TRBV20-1
j_call: TRBJ2-3
clone_size: NA
cdr3_nt: TGCAGTGCTAGTACTAGACACGGCACAGATACGCAGTATTTT
cdr3_aa: CSASTRHGTDTQYF

d_call: NA
v_call: TRBV20-1
j_call: TRBJ1-2
clone_size: NA
cdr3_nt: TGCAGTGCTAGTTTGGAGGGCCTTAGCTATGGCTACACCTTC
cdr3_aa: CSASLEGLSYGYTF

d_call: TRBD2
v_call: TRBV7-2
j_call: TRBJ2-1
clone_size: few
cdr3_nt: TGTGCCAGCAGCTTACTTAGCGGGAACTCCTACAATGAGCAGTTCTTC
cdr3_aa: CASSLLSGNSYNEQFF

d_call: NA
v_call: TRBV6-1
j_call: TRBJ1-4
clone_size: NA
cdr3_nt: TGTGCCAGCTACCGGGAGGCTAATGAAAAACTGTTTTTT
cdr3_aa: CASYREANEKLFF

d_call: NA
v_call: TRBV4-3
j_call: TRBJ1-1
clone_size: many
cdr3_nt: TGCGCCAGCAGCCGTAACTGGGCGGGGACTGAAGCTTTCTTT
cdr3_aa: CASSRNWAGTEAFF

d_call: NA
v_call: TRBV7-2
j_call: TRBJ1-1
clone_size: many
cdr3_nt: TGTGCCAGCAGCTTAACACGGACGAACACTGAAGCTTTCTTT
cdr3_aa: CASSLTRTNTEAFF

d_call: NA
v_call: TRBV11-1
j_call: TRBJ1-2
clone_size: NA
cdr3_nt: TGTGCAAGCAGCTTTATGCACTATGGCTACACCTTC
cdr3_aa: CASSFMHYGYTF

d_call: TRBD2
v_call: TRBV6-2/TRBV6-3
j_call: TRBJ2-1
clone_size: few
cdr3_nt: TGTGCCAGCAGCCCCAGCGGGATATCCTACAATGAGCAGTTCTTC
cdr3_aa: CASSPSGISYNEQFF

d_call: NA
v_call: TRBV29-1
j_call: TRBJ2-3
clone_size: many
cdr3_nt: TGCAGCGTTGACCTACGCACAGATACGCAGTATTTT
cdr3_aa: CSVDLRTDTQYF

d_call: TRBD1
v_call: TRBV7-8
j_call: TRBJ2-7
clone_size: NA
cdr3_nt: TGTGCCAGCAGCTTTTGGGGGACAGCCCCCTACGAGCAGTACTTC
cdr3_aa: CASSFWGTAPYEQYF

d_call: NA
v_call: TRBV5-1
j_call: TRBJ1-2
clone_size: NA
cdr3_nt: TGCGCCAGCAGCTTGACCCACAGGGATGGCTACACCTTC
cdr3_aa: CASSLTHRDGYTF

d_call: NA
v_call: TRBV18
j_call: TRBJ2-7
clone_size: NA
cdr3_nt: TGTGCCAGCTCACCCTCGCAGGTCGATGCCTACGAGCAGTACTTC
cdr3_aa: CASSPSQVDAYEQYF

d_call: NA
v_call: TRBV12-3/TRBV12-4
j_call: TRBJ1-1
clone_size: many
cdr3_nt: TGTGCCAGCAGCCCGAGACTTTACACTGAAGCTTTCTTT
cdr3_aa: CASSPRLYTEAFF

d_call: NA
v_call: TRBV12-3/TRBV12-4
j_call: TRBJ2-6
clone_size: many
cdr3_nt: TGTGCCAGCACTTCCCCCGGTGCCGGGGCCAACGTCCTGACTTTC
cdr3_aa: CASTSPGAGANVLTF

d_call: NA
v_call: TRBV4-3
j_call: TRBJ2-5
clone_size: NA
cdr3_nt: TGCGCCAGCAGCCAAGGCAACCTAGAGACCCAGTACTTC
cdr3_aa: CASSQGNLETQYF

d_call: TRBD2
v_call: TRBV5-1
j_call: TRBJ2-2
clone_size: NA
cdr3_nt: TGCGCCAGCAGCTTTAGCGGGGTCGACACCGGGGAGCTGTTTTTT
cdr3_aa: CASSFSGVDTGELFF

d_call: TRBD1
v_call: TRBV12-3/TRBV12-4
j_call: TRBJ1-2
clone_size: many
cdr3_nt: TGTGCCAGCAGCTCCGGGACAGGGCTCTATGGCTACACCTTC
cdr3_aa: CASSSGTGLYGYTF

d_call: NA
v_call: TRBV11-2
j_call: TRBJ2-3
clone_size: NA
cdr3_nt: TGTGCCAGCAGCTTTATCGAAGATACGCAGTATTTT
cdr3_aa: CASSFIEDTQYF

d_call: TRBD2
v_call: TRBV7-9
j_call: TRBJ2-7
clone_size: NA
cdr3_nt: TGTGCCAGCAGCTCCACTAGCGGGAGCTCCTACGAGCAGTACTTC
cdr3_aa: CASSSTSGSSYEQYF

d_call: NA
v_call: TRBV5-1
j_call: TRBJ2-1
clone_size: many
cdr3_nt: TGCGCCAGCAGCTTGGTGGGATCTAATGAGCAGTTCTTC
cdr3_aa: CASSLVGSNEQFF

d_call: NA
v_call: TRBV29-1
j_call: TRBJ2-7
clone_size: many
cdr3_nt: TGCAGCGTTGGGGGATCCTACTACGAGCAGTACTTC
cdr3_aa: CSVGGSYYEQYF

d_call: TRBD2
v_call: TRBV10-3
j_call: TRBJ2-7
clone_size: NA
cdr3_nt: TGTGCCATCAGACCACTAGCGGGAGGTACCTACGAGCAGTACTTC
cdr3_aa: CAIRPLAGGTYEQYF

d_call: NA
v_call: TRBV20-1
j_call: TRBJ1-2
clone_size: NA
cdr3_nt: TGCAGTGCTAGTCTTGGACAGAGCTATGGCTACACCTTC
cdr3_aa: CSASLGQSYGYTF

d_call: NA
v_call: TRBV15
j_call: TRBJ1-1
clone_size: NA
cdr3_nt: TGTGCCACCAGCAGGGCGGGACAACCGGGAGGAACTGAAGCTTTCTTT
cdr3_aa: CATSRAGQPGGTEAFF

d_call: NA
v_call: TRBV11-2
j_call: TRBJ1-1
clone_size: NA
cdr3_nt: TGTGCCAGCAGCTTTCCGTGGGGGGCCACTGAAGCTTTCTTT
cdr3_aa: CASSFPWGATEAFF

d_call: NA
v_call: TRBV5-1
j_call: TRBJ2-5
clone_size: NA
cdr3_nt: TGCGCCAGCAGCTTGGAGGCTACTTACCAAGAGACCCAGTACTTC
cdr3_aa: CASSLEATYQETQYF

d_call: NA
v_call: TRBV6-2/TRBV6-3
j_call: TRBJ2-7
clone_size: once
cdr3_nt: TGTGCCAGCAGTTACGCTGGGGCCACCTACGAGCAGTACTTC
cdr3_aa: CASSYAGATYEQYF

d_call: NA
v_call: TRBV4-2
j_call: TRBJ2-7
clone_size: NA
cdr3_nt: TGTGCCAGCAGCCGCCCGGTGGCCAGTGGAAACTACGAGCAGTACTTC
cdr3_aa: CASSRPVASGNYEQYF

d_call: NA
v_call: TRBV20-1
j_call: TRBJ2-3
clone_size: NA
cdr3_nt: TGCAGTGCTAGATGGATTAAAGGCACAGATACGCAGTATTTT
cdr3_aa: CSARWIKGTDTQYF

d_call: TRBD2
v_call: TRBV4-3
j_call: TRBJ2-3
clone_size: many
cdr3_nt: TGCGCCAGCAGCCAAGAGTTAGCGGGGTATAGCACAGATACGCAGTATTTT
cdr3_aa: CASSQELAGYSTDTQYF

d_call: TRBD1
v_call: TRBV5-6
j_call: TRBJ1-1
clone_size: NA
cdr3_nt: TGTGCCAGCAGCTCACAGGGGTTGGGTGAAGCTTTCTTT
cdr3_aa: CASSSQGLGEAFF

d_call: TRBD1
v_call: TRBV9
j_call: TRBJ1-1
clone_size: NA
cdr3_nt: TGTGCCAGCAGCATCGACAGGGGGCCCAACACTGAAGCTTTCTTT
cdr3_aa: CASSIDRGPNTEAFF